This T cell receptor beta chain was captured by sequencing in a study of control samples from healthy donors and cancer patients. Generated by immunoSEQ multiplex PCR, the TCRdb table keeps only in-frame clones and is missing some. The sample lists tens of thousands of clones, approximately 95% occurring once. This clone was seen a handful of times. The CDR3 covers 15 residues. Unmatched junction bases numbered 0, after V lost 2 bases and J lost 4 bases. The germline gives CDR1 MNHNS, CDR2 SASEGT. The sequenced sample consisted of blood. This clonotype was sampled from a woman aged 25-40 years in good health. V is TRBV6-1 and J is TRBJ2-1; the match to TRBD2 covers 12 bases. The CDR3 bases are TGTGCCAGCAGTGAACTAGCGGGAGGGTACAATGAGCAGTTCTTC. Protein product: CASSELAGGYNEQFF.